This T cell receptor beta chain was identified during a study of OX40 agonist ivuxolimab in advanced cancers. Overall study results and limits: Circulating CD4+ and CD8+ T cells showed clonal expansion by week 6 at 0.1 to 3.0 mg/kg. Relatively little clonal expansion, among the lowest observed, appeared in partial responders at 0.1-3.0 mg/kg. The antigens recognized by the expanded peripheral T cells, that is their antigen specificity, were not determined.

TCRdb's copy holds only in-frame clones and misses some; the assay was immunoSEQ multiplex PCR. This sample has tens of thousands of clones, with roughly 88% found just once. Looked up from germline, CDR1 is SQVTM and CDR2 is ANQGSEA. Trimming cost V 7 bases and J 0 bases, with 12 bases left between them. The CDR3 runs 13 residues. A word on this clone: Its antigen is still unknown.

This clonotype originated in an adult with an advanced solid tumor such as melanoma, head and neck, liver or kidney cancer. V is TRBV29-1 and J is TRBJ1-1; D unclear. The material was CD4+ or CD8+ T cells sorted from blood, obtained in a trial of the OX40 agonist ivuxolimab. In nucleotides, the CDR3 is TGCAGCGCCGAACGGCGGTTGAACACTGAAGCTTTCTTT. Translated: CSAERRLNTEAFF.